The next 30 T cell receptor beta chains were all read from a single sample in a study of metastatic and nonmetastatic thyroid tumors. Patients had received no treatment of any kind before thyroid surgery. Using MiXCR, TCRdb reanalyzed the PCR reads. The sample includes some 27,000 clones, more than 20% of them seen just once. The sample was blood. These receptors were collected from a female donor with papillary thyroid cancer or a benign thyroid nodule (not recorded which). Some clones in this sample may be carry-over from other donors' samples.

There are a few counts of this clone. The chain uses TRBV12-3 or TRBV12-4 and TRBJ2-1, with unresolved D. Between the trimmed V and J ends, which lost 5 bases and 8 bases, there was a span of 25 bases. The CDR3 loop spans 17 amino acids. CDR3 residues: CASSGWEMVVAKDEQFF. DNA of the CDR3: TGTGCCAGCAGTGGGTGGGAAATGGTGGTGGCTAAGGATGAGCAGTTCTTC.

This clone is termed medium-sized. The chain joins TRBV6-1 to TRBJ2-7; TRBD1 aligns across 9 bases. CDR3 size: 14 residues. J gave up 2 bases and V 5 bases, and 4 bases lay outside the gene matches. Per germline, CDR1 MNHNS and CDR2 SASEGT. Written as DNA, the CDR3 is TGTGCCAGCAGTTCCGGACAGGGGCCCTACGAGCAGTACTTC. Translation gives CASSSGQGPYEQYF.

This clone was seen at least ten times. A much bigger clone sits one base away, suggesting this may be a read error. The CDR3 nucleotides read TGTGCCTGGAAAGATAAGGACAGGGGTCTCTATGGCTACACCTTC. This encodes CAWKDKDRGLYGYTF. The chain couples TRBV30 to TRBJ1-2; 9 bases map to TRBD1. With 4 bases clipped from V and 4 bases from J, the junction kept 10 bases outside the gene matches. Per germline, CDR1 GTSNPN and CDR2 SVGIG (reference sequence). CDR3 size: 15 residues.

This clone ranks as medium-sized. One junction end does not reproduce the germline sequence, and a read error may be involved. This chain uses TRBV2 with TRBJ2-7; possibly TRBD1 for D (6 bases). The V gene's germline CDR1 is SNHLY and CDR2 FYNNEI. The CDR3 sequence is 15 residues long. The CDR3 sequence is CASREETGSNDEQYF. In DNA, the CDR3 is TGTGCCAGCAGGGAAGAGACAGGTAGTAACGACGAGCAGTACTTC.

This clone is classed as medium-sized (0.01 to 0.1%). A read error may account for a junction end that differs from germline. This chain connects TRBV11-3 to TRBJ1-3; 7 bases align to TRBD1. This CDR3 is built from 15 residues. Germline V gene sequence: CDR1 SGHNT, CDR2 YENEEA. CDR3 region: CASSLGQVSGNTIYF. For the CDR3, the DNA is TGTGCCAGCAGTTTAGGACAGGTCTCTGGAAACACCATATATTTT.

This clone was observed at least ten times. The chain combines TRBV6-1 with TRBJ1-5; D gene uncertain. Looked up from germline, CDR1 is MNHNS and CDR2 is SASEGT. This CDR3 has 15 residues. The V end was cut by 0 bases, the J end by 0 bases, with 6 bases between. In DNA form, the CDR3 reads TGTGCCAGCAGTGAAGCTGGGTATAGCAATCAGCCCCAGCATTTT. Protein product: CASSEAGYSNQPQHF.

This clone occurred a few times. Sequence at one end of the junction differs from germline and may be a read error. The rearrangement joins TRBV6-1 to TRBJ2-5; D tentatively reads TRBD1 or TRBD2 (5 bases each). CDR1 is MNHNS and CDR2 is SASEGT in the germline V gene. There are 13 residues in the CDR3. The CDR3 is CASRRAKGETEYF. The CDR3 region has the DNA TGTGCCAGCAGACGGGCCAAAGGGGAGACCGAGTACTTC.

This rearrangement joins TRBV14 to TRBJ2-1; 9 bases line up with TRBD1. This CDR3 spans 16 amino acids. Trimming took 0 bases from V and 5 from J; bases not matched to a gene: 5. CDR1 is SGHDN and CDR2 is FVKESK in the germline V gene. In DNA, the CDR3 is TGTGCCAGCAGCCAAGATTCGGGACAGGGTGACAATGAGCAGTTCTTC. Amino acid sequence: CASSQDSGQGDNEQFF. The full variable domain, rest sourced from reference TRBV14 and TRBJ2-1, is EAGVTQFPSHSVIEKGQTVTLRCDPISGHDNLYWYRRVMGKEIKFLLHFVKESKQDESGMPNNRFLAERTGGTYSTLKVQPAELEDSGVYFCASSQDSGQGDNEQFFGPGTRLTVL.

On this clone: Mismatch with germline at one junction end may stem from a read error. The chain couples TRBV5-1 to TRBJ1-2, with no clear D. There are 12 residues in the CDR3. The germline V gene encodes CDR1 SGHRS and CDR2 YFSETQ. The DNA of the CDR3 is TGCGCCAGCATCTTGGGCAGCTATGGCTACTCCTTC. Protein: CASILGSYGYSF. Full variable domain (outside the CDR3, taken from reference TRBV5-1 and TRBJ1-2): KAGVTQTPRYLIKTRGQQVTLSCSPISGHRSVSWYQQTPGQGLQFLFEYFSETQRNKGNFPGRFSGRQFSNSRSEMNVSTLELGDSALYLCASILGSYGYSFGSGTRLTVV.

This clone came up a few times. The CDR3 DNA reads TGTGCCAGCGCTTACGCCGGGGAGCTGTTTTTT. It encodes CASAYAGELFF. The V gene is TRBV3-1, the J gene TRBJ2-2; D is ambiguous. Looked up from germline, CDR1 is LGHDT and CDR2 is YNNKEL (reference sequence). The CDR3 spans 11 residues. V was pared by 8 bases and J by 6 bases, with 7 bases between.

This clone was seen at least ten times. CDR3 sequence (DNA): TGTGCCAGTAGGATGGGACAGGGGGACACAGATACGCAGTATTTT. Encoded protein: CASRMGQGDTDTQYF. This sequence joins TRBV19 and TRBJ2-3; 11 bases are shared with TRBD1. The CDR3 is 15 residues long. Germline CDR1 is LNHDA and CDR2 is SQIVND (reference sequence). Trimming at V came to 6 bases and at J to 2 bases, leaving 4 bases not matched to a gene.

The gene calls are TRBV4-2 and TRBJ1-5, with D hard to call. There are 12 residues in the CDR3. V lost 2 bases and J lost 9, with 8 bases in between. The germline V gene encodes CDR1 LGHNA and CDR2 YNFKEQ. CDR3 residues: CASSQTIGPQHF. CDR3 in DNA: TGTGCCAGCAGCCAAACCATCGGGCCCCAGCATTTT.

This chain uses TRBV11-2 with TRBJ1-1; D is unresolved. CDR3 length: 14 residues. In germline, CDR1 is SGHAT, CDR2 FQNNGV. V was cut by 4 bases and J by 6 bases, with 15 bases left in between. The CDR3 spells CASSSGPSRAEAFF. In DNA form, the CDR3 reads TGTGCCAGCAGCTCCGGACCCTCTCGGGCTGAAGCTTTCTTT.

This clone was seen many times. CDR3: CASRVSLSTDTQYF. In nucleotides, the CDR3 is TGTGCCAGCAGGGTTTCTCTTAGCACAGATACGCAGTATTTT. V and J are TRBV12-3 or TRBV12-4 and TRBJ2-3; D not certain. The CDR3 sequence is 14 residues long. V was clipped by 6 bases and J by 0 bases, with 10 bases between them.

This clone was detected only a few times. The chain recombines TRBV5-1 with TRBJ1-2; D remains unclear. There are 12 residues in the CDR3. The V gene lost 4 bases and the J gene lost 6 bases, with 10 bases spanning the gap. Germline values: CDR1 SGHRS, CDR2 YFSETQ. The CDR3 sequence is CASSHKGDGYTF. The CDR3 DNA is TGCGCCAGCAGCCACAAGGGTGATGGCTACACCTTC. The complete variable domain, with remaining parts taken from reference TRBV5-1 and TRBJ1-2, reads KAGVTQTPRYLIKTRGQQVTLSCSPISGHRSVSWYQQTPGQGLQFLFEYFSETQRNKGNFPGRFSGRQFSNSRSEMNVSTLELGDSALYLCASSHKGDGYTFGSGTRLTVV.

In its sample, this clone was seen once. The junction shows a germline mismatch at one end, possibly a read error. This chain uses TRBV12-3 or TRBV12-4 with TRBJ2-3; D unclear. The CDR3 spans 15 residues. DNA of the CDR3: TGTGCAAGCAGTTTACCTGGCCCTAACTCGGTTACGCAGTATTTT. Translation: CASSLPGPNSVTQYF.

Points on this clone: A junction end diverges from the germline sequence, so it may reflect a read error. This chain joins TRBV24-1 and TRBJ2-5, with TRBD1 as a possible D gene (6 bases). CDR1 and CDR2 from the germline V gene are KGHDR and SFDVKD. CDR3 length: 15 residues. CDR3 residues: CSTSDRQGGEETQYF. CDR3 DNA sequence: TGTTCCACCAGTGATCGTCAAGGGGGTGAGGAGACCCAGTACTTC.

As concerns this clone: An end of the junction differs from the germline gene, which may be a read error. The rearrangement links TRBV4-1 to TRBJ2-3; 8 bases line up with TRBD2. The CDR3 runs to 17 residues. The germline CDR1 and CDR2 sequences are MGHRA and YSYEKL. The CDR3 DNA is TGCTCCAGCAGCCGGGGGGGGGTAGTCAGGGTCGGAGATACGCAGTATTTT. Its protein product is CSSSRGGVVRVGDTQYF.

This rearrangement joins TRBV6-1 to TRBJ1-1; no firm D call. Germline assignment: CDR1 MNHNS and CDR2 SASEGT. This CDR3 has 11 residues. Trimming stripped 2 bases from V and 6 bases from J, with 4 bases between. The CDR3 spells CASSELAEAFF. CDR3 in DNA: TGTGCCAGCAGTGAATTAGCTGAAGCTTTCTTT.

V gene TRBV4-3 combines with J gene TRBJ2-5; D is possibly TRBD2 (6 bases). The V and J ends lost 6 bases and 5 bases respectively, with 19 bases between them. Germline assignment: CDR1 LGHNA and CDR2 YSLEER. The CDR3 consists of 15 residues. The chain's CDR3 is CASRKAIGGHETQYF. CDR3 bases: TGCGCCAGCAGAAAAGCTATCGGGGGTCACGAGACCCAGTACTTC.

For this clone: This CDR3 is missing its conserved last phenylalanine or tryptophan, likely due to a read error. It is unclear where the CDR3 begins or ends on the DNA, so no DNA is shown, and the CDR3 is as TCRdb lists it. The rearrangement uses TRBV6-5 and TRBJ1-1. The CDR3 is made up of 14 amino acids, end residues included. Germline V gene data show CDR1 as MNHEY and CDR2 as SVGAGI. CDR3 residues: CASSYLDFNTAAYC.

To note about this clone: A junction end diverges from the germline sequence, so it may reflect a read error. The V gene is TRBV27, the J gene TRBJ1-5; D remains unclear. This CDR3 region has 14 residues. Germline V gene sequence: CDR1 MNHEY, CDR2 SMNVEV (reference sequence). CDR3 sequence: CASTATTSNQPQHF. The CDR3 DNA is TGTGCCAGCACCGCCACCACAAGCAATCAGCCACAGCATTTT.

By its share, this clone is medium-sized. The genes are TRBV6-1 and TRBJ2-7, with 12 bases lining up with TRBD2. This CDR3 is 14 amino acids long. The V segment lost 6 bases and the J segment 4 bases; nucleotides outside the gene matches: 4. Germline CDR1 and CDR2: MNHNS and SASEGT. As DNA, the CDR3 is TGTGCCAGCAGCCCAGGACTAGCGGGATACGAGCAGTACTTC. This codes for CASSPGLAGYEQYF.

In its sample, this clone was seen many times. The chain uses TRBV19 and TRBJ2-1; 11 bases match TRBD2. Germline values: CDR1 LNHDA, CDR2 SQIVND (reference sequence). The CDR3 totals 14 residues. After removal of 6 bases from V and 8 bases from J, the junction contained 6 bases not matched to a gene. The CDR3 sequence: CASRTTSGIYEQFF. As DNA, the CDR3 is TGTGCCAGTAGGACGACTAGCGGGATTTATGAGCAGTTCTTC.

This clone was recorded many times. The rearrangement uses TRBV7-3 and TRBJ2-7, with a tentative D call TRBD1 (5 bases). This CDR3 has 14 residues. Trimming cost V 2 bases and J 1 base, with 9 bases left between them. CDR1 and CDR2 from the germline V gene are SGHTA and FQGTGA. The DNA of the CDR3 is TGTGCCAGCAGCTTACAGGGCCCATCCTACGAGCAGTACTTC. Its translation: CASSLQGPSYEQYF.

The chain recombines TRBV7-2 with TRBJ2-5, with D perhaps being TRBD1 or TRBD2 (5 bases each). The CDR3 sequence is 14 residues long. V shed 6 bases and J shed 3 bases, with 14 bases lying between them. Germline V gene data show CDR1 as SGHTA and CDR2 as FQGNSA. For the CDR3, the DNA is TGTGCCAGCAGACCTTCGAGGGGAAAAGAGACCCAGTACTTC. Protein: CASRPSRGKETQYF.

This clone appeared many times. V gene TRBV9 combines with J gene TRBJ2-1; D ambiguous. This CDR3 region has 15 residues. CDR1 SGDLS and CDR2 YYNGEE come from the germline V gene. The ends were cut back, 0 bases at V and 4 bases at J, with 11 bases in the middle. The CDR3 sequence is CASSVDVSLYNEQFF. In DNA, the CDR3 is TGTGCCAGCAGCGTAGACGTATCCCTATACAATGAGCAGTTCTTC. Using reference TRBV9 and TRBJ2-1 for the parts outside the CDR3, the full variable domain is DSGVTQTPKHLITATGQRVTLRCSPRSGDLSVYWYQQSLDQGLQFLIQYYNGEERAKGNILERFSAQQFPDLHSELNLSSLELGDSALYFCASSVDVSLYNEQFFGPGTRLTVL.

This clone is medium-sized (0.01 to 0.1%) within its sample. The V gene is TRBV20-1, the J gene TRBJ2-7; TRBD2 aligns across 13 bases. The germline V gene has CDR1 DFQATT and CDR2 SNEGSKA (reference sequence). There are 16 residues in the CDR3. V trimming: 1 base; J trimming: 2 bases; junction bases outside the gene matches: 5. The CDR3 loop reads CSARGTSGRSTYEQYF. CDR3 DNA: TGCAGTGCTAGAGGGACTAGCGGGAGATCCACCTACGAGCAGTACTTC.

This clone was observed at least ten times. The V call is TRBV4-3, the J call TRBJ2-2, with D tentatively TRBD1 (6 bases). Germline assignment: CDR1 LGHNA and CDR2 YSLEER. Between the trimmed V and J ends, which lost 4 bases and 1 base, there was a span of 16 bases. CDR3 length: 17 amino acids. The CDR3 here is CASSLRPPGENTGELFF. The DNA for the CDR3 is TGCGCCAGCAGCCTCCGGCCCCCAGGGGAGAACACCGGGGAGCTGTTTTTT.

This clone was recorded once. The CDR3 region has the DNA TGCGCCAGCAGCCAAGGCGAACAGGGTAATTCACCCCTCCACTTT. Encoded protein: CASSQGEQGNSPLHF. The rearrangement uses TRBV4-1 and TRBJ1-6; D may be TRBD1 (6 bases). The germline V gene has CDR1 MGHRA and CDR2 YSYEKL. Trimming cost V 1 base and J 6 bases, with 10 bases left between them. The CDR3 consists of 15 residues.